A selection of T cell receptor beta chains follows, all from one sample in a study of PD-1 blockade in classical Hodgkin lymphoma. Sequencing used immunoSEQ multiplex PCR; TCRdb keeps in-frame clones, though not all of them. The data hold 50,000 to 85,000 clones, with over 55% observed a single time. Sequenced material: peripheral blood mononuclear cells (PBMCs), taken before the second cycle of nivolumab. The receptors derive from a human donor with classical Hodgkin lymphoma. The CDR3 runs from the conserved cysteine through the conserved F or W. The D gene is left open where the match is weak. Expanded clones get a size class; other rows say once, few or many, or leave the size out.

d_call | j_call | v_call | clone_size | cdr3_aa | cdr3_nt
NA | TRBJ1-2 | TRBV18 | few | CASSPYNPGPGTGYTF | TGTGCCAGCTCACCATACAATCCGGGACCCGGAACTGGCTACACCTTC
NA | TRBJ1-6 | TRBV11-2 | once | CASSLGVPNSPLHF | TGTGCCAGCAGCTTAGGGGTCCCTAATTCACCCCTCCACTTT
NA | TRBJ1-1 | TRBV27 | NA | CASSLARVNTEAFF | TGTGCCAGCAGTTTGGCCAGGGTGAACACTGAAGCTTTCTTT
NA | TRBJ2-3 | TRBV27 | NA | CASRPSGAGDTQYF | TGTGCCAGCAGGCCCTCGGGGGCTGGAGATACGCAGTATTTT
NA | TRBJ2-3 | TRBV11-3 | once | CASSLEGAGGTDTQYF | TGTGCCAGCAGCTTAGAGGGGGCAGGGGGCACAGATACGCAGTATTTT
NA | TRBJ2-3 | TRBV28 | NA | CASYKDTATDTDTQYF | TGTGCCAGCTATAAGGATACAGCTACTGACACAGATACGCAGTATTTT
NA | TRBJ1-1 | TRBV28 | NA | CASGLAGETEAFF | TGTGCCAGCGGATTGGCAGGGGAAACTGAAGCTTTCTTT
NA | TRBJ1-5 | TRBV13 | once | CASSLGKGTQPQHF | TGTGCCAGCAGCTTAGGGAAAGGGACTCAGCCCCAGCATTTT
NA | TRBJ2-7 | TRBV9 | NA | CASSLRDGDYEQYF | TGTGCCAGCAGCCTCCGGGACGGAGACTACGAGCAGTACTTC
NA | TRBJ2-5 | TRBV30 | NA | CAWRLGGDETQYF | TGTGCCTGGAGGTTAGGGGGAGACGAGACCCAGTACTTC
TRBD2 | TRBJ2-7 | TRBV6-5 | few | CASSPGGGNYEQYF | TGTGCCAGCAGTCCGGGGGGGGGTAACTACGAGCAGTACTTC
TRBD2 | TRBJ2-2 | TRBV7-6 | NA | CASSLVVGGDTGELFF | TGTGCCAGCAGCTTAGTAGTGGGAGGGGACACCGGGGAGCTGTTTTTT
TRBD1 | TRBJ2-3 | TRBV6-6 | NA | CASRGRDRYTDTQYF | TGTGCCAGCAGGGGTAGGGACAGGTACACAGATACGCAGTATTTT
TRBD1 | TRBJ2-3 | TRBV5-1 | NA | CASSLDRGPDTQYF | TGCGCCAGCAGCTTGGACAGGGGGCCAGATACGCAGTATTTT
NA | TRBJ2-5 | TRBV5-1 | once | CASSPASLETQYF | TGCGCCAGCAGCCCCGCATCGTTGGAGACCCAGTACTTC
NA | TRBJ2-1 | TRBV5-4 | NA | CASSLIGASYNEQFF | TGTGCCAGCAGCTTGATCGGAGCCTCCTACAATGAGCAGTTCTTC
NA | TRBJ2-3 | TRBV6-1 | few | CATFRAGRTDTQYF | TGTGCCACCTTTCGGGCAGGGCGCACAGATACGCAGTATTTT
NA | TRBJ2-7 | TRBV30 | once | CAWSVRGIGEQYF | TGTGCCTGGAGTGTACGAGGGATTGGCGAGCAGTACTTC
NA | TRBJ2-6 | TRBV19 | NA | CASSFQSWTASGANVLTF | TGTGCCAGTAGTTTTCAATCCTGGACGGCGTCTGGGGCCAACGTCCTGACTTTC
NA | TRBJ1-4 | TRBV7-6 | once | CASSPWNEKLFF | TGTGCCAGCAGCCCCTGGAATGAAAAACTGTTTTTT
NA | TRBJ1-1 | TRBV4-2 | few | CASSQGLQGGTEAFF | TGTGCCAGCAGCCAAGGCCTCCAGGGTGGCACTGAAGCTTTCTTT
NA | TRBJ1-5 | TRBV27 | medium-sized | CASSLNGLYSNQPQHF | TGTGCCAGCAGTTTGAACGGACTCTATAGCAATCAGCCCCAGCATTTT
NA | TRBJ1-5 | TRBV5-1 | NA | CASRAELSNQPQHF | TGCGCCAGCAGGGCTGAACTTAGCAATCAGCCCCAGCATTTT